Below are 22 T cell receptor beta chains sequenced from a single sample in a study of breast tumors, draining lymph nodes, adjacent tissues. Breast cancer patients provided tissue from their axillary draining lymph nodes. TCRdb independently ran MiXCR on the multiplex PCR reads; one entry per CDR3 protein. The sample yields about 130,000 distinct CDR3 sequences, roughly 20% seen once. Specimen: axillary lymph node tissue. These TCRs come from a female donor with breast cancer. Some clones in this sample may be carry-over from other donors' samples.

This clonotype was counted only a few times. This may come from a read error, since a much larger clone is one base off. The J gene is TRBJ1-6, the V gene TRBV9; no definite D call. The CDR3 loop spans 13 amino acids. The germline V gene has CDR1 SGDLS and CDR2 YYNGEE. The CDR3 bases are TGTGCCGGCAGCGCAACCAGTAATTCACCCCTCCACTTT. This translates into CAGSATSNSPLHF.

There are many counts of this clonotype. CDR3 DNA: TGCAGTACTCTCATGGGACACTACGAGCAGTACTTC. It specifies CSTLMGHYEQYF. The chain carries TRBV20-1 and TRBJ2-7, with D perhaps matching TRBD1 (6 bases). CDR3 length: 12 residues. V lost 8 bases to trimming and J lost 3 bases, with 14 bases between them. CDR1 is DFQATT, CDR2 SNEGSKA, per germline (reference sequence).

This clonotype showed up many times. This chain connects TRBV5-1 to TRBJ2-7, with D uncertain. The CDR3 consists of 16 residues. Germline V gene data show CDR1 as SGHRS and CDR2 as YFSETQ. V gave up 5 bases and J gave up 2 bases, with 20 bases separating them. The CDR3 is CASSPARLVVPYEQYF. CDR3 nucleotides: TGCGCCAGCAGTCCGGCGAGGCTAGTTGTACCCTACGAGCAGTACTTC.

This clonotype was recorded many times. CDR3 in amino acids: CASSNTVRSEQYF. CDR3 in DNA: TGTGCCAGCAGTAACACTGTACGTAGCGAGCAGTACTTC. The V gene is TRBV2, the J gene TRBJ2-7; D call uncertain. Deletions cut 5 bases from V and 6 bases from J, with 14 bases between. The CDR3 has 13 residues. From germline, CDR1 is SNHLY and CDR2 FYNNEI.

The CDR3: CASSSPRLVTAGPNEQFF. CDR3 nucleotide sequence: TGTGCCAGCAGTTCTCCCCGACTAGTCACAGCTGGGCCCAATGAGCAGTTCTTC. The rearrangement links TRBV28 to TRBJ2-1, with D tentatively TRBD2 (6 bases). The CDR3 has 18 amino acids. Trimming left V 4 bases short and J 6 bases short, with 25 bases between. Germline values: CDR1 MDHEN, CDR2 SYDVKM.

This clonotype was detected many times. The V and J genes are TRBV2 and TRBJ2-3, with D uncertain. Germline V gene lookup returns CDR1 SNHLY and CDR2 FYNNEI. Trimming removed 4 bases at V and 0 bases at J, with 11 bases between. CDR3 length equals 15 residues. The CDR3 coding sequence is TGTGCCAGCAGTGCTAGTACCTATAGCACAGATACGCAGTATTTT. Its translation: CASSASTYSTDTQYF.

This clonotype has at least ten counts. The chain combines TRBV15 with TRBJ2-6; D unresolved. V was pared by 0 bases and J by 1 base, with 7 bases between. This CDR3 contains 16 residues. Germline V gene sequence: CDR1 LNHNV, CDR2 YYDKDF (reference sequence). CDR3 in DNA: TGTGCCACCAGCAGAGATCGAGCGTCTGGGGCCAACGTCCTGACTTTC. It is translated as CATSRDRASGANVLTF.

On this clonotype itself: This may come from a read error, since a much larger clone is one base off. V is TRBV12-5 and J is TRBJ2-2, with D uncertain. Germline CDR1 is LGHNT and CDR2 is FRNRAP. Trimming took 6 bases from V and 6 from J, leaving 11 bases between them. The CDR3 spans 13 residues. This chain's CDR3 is CASGPPGAGELFF. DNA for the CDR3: TGTGCTAGTGGACCTCCAGGCGCCGGGGAGCTGTTTTTT.

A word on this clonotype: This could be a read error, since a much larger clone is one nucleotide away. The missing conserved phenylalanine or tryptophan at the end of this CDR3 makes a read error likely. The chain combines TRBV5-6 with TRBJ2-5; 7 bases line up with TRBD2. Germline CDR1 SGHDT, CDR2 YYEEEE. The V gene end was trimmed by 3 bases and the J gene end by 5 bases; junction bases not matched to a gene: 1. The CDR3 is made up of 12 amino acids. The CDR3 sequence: CASSWGGETQYS. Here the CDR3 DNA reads TGTGCCAGCAGCTGGGGGGGGGAGACCCAGTACTCC.

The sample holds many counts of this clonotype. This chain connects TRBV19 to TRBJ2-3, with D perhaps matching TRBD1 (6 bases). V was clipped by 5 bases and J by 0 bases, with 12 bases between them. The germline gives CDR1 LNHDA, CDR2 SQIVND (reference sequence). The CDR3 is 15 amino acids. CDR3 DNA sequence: TGTGCCAGTAGTGCCCTAGGGGGTAGCACAGATACGCAGTATTTT. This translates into CASSALGGSTDTQYF. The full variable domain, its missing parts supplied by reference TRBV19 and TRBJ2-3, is DGGITQSPKYLFRKEGQNVTLSCEQNLNHDAMYWYRQDPGQGLRLIYYSQIVNDFQKGDIAEGYSVSREKKESFPLTVTSAQKNPTAFYLCASSALGGSTDTQYFGPGTRLTVL.

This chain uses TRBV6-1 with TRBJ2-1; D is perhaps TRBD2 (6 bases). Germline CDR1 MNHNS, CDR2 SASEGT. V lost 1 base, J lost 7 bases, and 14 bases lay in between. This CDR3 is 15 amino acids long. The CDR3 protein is CASSEVRRDGNEQFF. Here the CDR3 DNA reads TGTGCCAGCAGTGAAGTTAGGAGGGACGGGAATGAGCAGTTCTTC.

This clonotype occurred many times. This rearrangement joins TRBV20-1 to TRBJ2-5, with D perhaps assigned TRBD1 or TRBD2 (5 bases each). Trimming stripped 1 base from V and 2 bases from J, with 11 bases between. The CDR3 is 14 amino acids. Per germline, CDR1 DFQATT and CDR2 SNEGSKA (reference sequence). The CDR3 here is CSARGRDRQETQYF. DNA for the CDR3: TGCAGTGCTAGAGGCCGGGACCGACAAGAGACCCAGTACTTC.

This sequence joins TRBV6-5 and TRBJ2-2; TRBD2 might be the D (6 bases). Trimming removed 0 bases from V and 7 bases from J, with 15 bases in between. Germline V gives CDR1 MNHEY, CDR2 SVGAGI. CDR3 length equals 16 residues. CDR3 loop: CASSYSFGRRGGELFF. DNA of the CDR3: TGTGCCAGCAGTTACTCTTTCGGGAGAAGGGGCGGGGAGCTGTTTTTT.

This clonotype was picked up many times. CDR3 sequence (DNA): TGCAGCGTCAGCCCGGGACCTGAAGAGACCCAGTACTTC. Its protein is CSVSPGPEETQYF. This chain links TRBV29-1 with TRBJ2-5; perhaps D is TRBD1 or TRBD2 (5 bases each). The CDR3 totals 13 residues. The germline V and J ends were trimmed by 6 bases and 3 bases, with 14 bases remaining between them. From germline, CDR1 is SQVTM and CDR2 ANQGSEA.

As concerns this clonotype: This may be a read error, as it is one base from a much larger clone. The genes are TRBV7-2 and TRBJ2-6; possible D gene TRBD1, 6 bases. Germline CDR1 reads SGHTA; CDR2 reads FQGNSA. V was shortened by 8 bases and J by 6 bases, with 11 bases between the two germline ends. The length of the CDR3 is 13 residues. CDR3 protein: CASRTAEANVLTF. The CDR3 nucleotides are TGTGCCAGCCGGACAGCTGAGGCCAACGTCCTGACTTTC.

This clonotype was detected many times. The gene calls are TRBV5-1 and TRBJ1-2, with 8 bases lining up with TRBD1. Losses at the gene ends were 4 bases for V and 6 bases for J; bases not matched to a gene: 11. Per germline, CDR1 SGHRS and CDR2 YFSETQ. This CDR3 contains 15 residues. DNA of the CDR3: TGCGCCAGCAGCGCACGTACGGACAGGGTGGATGGCTACACCTTC. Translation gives CASSARTDRVDGYTF. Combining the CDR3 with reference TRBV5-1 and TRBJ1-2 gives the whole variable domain KAGVTQTPRYLIKTRGQQVTLSCSPISGHRSVSWYQQTPGQGLQFLFEYFSETQRNKGNFPGRFSGRQFSNSRSEMNVSTLELGDSALYLCASSARTDRVDGYTFGSGTRLTVV.

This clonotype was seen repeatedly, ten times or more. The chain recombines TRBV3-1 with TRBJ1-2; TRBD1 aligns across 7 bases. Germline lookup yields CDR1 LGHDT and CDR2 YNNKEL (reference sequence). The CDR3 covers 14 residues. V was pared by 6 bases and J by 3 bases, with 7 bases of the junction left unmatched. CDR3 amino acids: CASRGTVDDYGYTF. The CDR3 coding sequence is TGTGCCAGCAGAGGGACAGTTGATGACTATGGCTACACCTTC.

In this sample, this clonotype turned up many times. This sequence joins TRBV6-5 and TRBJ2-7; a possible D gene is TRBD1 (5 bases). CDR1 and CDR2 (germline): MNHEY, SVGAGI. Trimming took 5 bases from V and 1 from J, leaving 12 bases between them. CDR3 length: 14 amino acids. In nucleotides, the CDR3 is TGTGCCAGCAGTCGCCACAGGAAATCCTACGAGCAGTACTTC. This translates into CASSRHRKSYEQYF.

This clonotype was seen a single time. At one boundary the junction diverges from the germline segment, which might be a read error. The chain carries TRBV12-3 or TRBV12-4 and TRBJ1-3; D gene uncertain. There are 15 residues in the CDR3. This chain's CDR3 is CASSFGRISGDTIYF. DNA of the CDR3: TGTGCCAGCAGTTTCGGCAGGATCTCTGGAGACACCATATATTTT.

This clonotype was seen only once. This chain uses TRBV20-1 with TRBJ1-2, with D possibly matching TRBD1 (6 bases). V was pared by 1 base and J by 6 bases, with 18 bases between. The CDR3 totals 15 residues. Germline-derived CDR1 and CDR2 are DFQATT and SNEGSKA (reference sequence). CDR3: CSARGRRQEGDGYTF. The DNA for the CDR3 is TGCAGTGCTAGAGGAAGGAGACAGGAGGGAGATGGCTACACCTTC.

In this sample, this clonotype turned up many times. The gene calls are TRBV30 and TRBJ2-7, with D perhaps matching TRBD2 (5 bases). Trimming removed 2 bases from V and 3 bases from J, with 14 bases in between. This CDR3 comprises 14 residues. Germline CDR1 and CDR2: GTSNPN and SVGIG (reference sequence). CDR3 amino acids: CAWSIDMGDYEQYF. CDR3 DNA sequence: TGTGCCTGGAGTATTGACATGGGAGACTACGAGCAGTACTTC.

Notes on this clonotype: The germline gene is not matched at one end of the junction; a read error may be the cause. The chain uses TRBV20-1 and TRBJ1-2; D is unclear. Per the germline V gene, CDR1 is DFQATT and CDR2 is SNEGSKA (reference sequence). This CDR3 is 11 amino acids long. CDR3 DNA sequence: TGCAGTGCACATACAGTGCTTGGCTTCACCTTC. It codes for CSAHTVLGFTF.